These T cell receptor beta chains were read from a single sample in a study of blood T cell repertoires in COVID-19. Profiling relied on immunoSEQ multiplex PCR, and the TCRdb table lists in-frame clones only, not all of them. The table lists some 200,000 clones, around 84% of them singletons, with roughly 15% in the top ten. The sequenced sample was peripheral blood. These receptors were taken from a woman aged 70-85 years with COVID-19, enrolled during active disease. Both conserved end residues are trimmed from each CDR3. The order of the fields is CDR3 protein, V gene, J gene, clone size. The size of a clone is reported for some rows only, either as once, few or many, or as a class for expanded clones.

ASGSGRTDTQY	TRBV2	TRBJ2-3	-
ASSSSGGYGYT	TRBV6-2/TRBV6-3	TRBJ1-2	-
AWSGRGQETQY	TRBV30	TRBJ2-5	-
ASSFPAEGTEAF	TRBV28	TRBJ1-1	once
ASSSLRDNGGNHGYT	TRBV7-8	TRBJ1-2	once
ASSQDPRDNEQF	TRBV3-1/TRBV3-2	TRBJ2-1	-
ASSLGTDRQETQY	TRBV7-7	TRBJ2-5	once
ASSFLAEGYEQY	TRBV28	TRBJ2-7	-
ASSQDPSRKEGYT	TRBV4-2	TRBJ1-2	-
ASSPRGLSIEAF	TRBV18	TRBJ1-1	-
ASRGQVGNTIY	TRBV2	TRBJ1-3	-
ASSRYSSYNEQF	TRBV14	TRBJ2-1	-
ASSDGDYPDTQY	TRBV27	TRBJ2-3	-
ASSVSGNTIY	TRBV9	TRBJ1-3	-
ASSSGTGITGELF	TRBV5-4	TRBJ2-2	-
ASSPWGQGEQF	TRBV5-1	TRBJ2-1	-
ASSLGATGGTEAF	TRBV5-1	TRBJ1-1	few
ASRPQVTNQPQH	TRBV27	TRBJ1-5	-
ATSRGQGAYEQY	TRBV15	TRBJ2-7	-
AISESVGAENTIY	TRBV10-3	TRBJ1-3	-
ASSYGGINSPLH	TRBV6-5	TRBJ1-6	-
ASSPGSFNEKLF	TRBV9	TRBJ1-4	few
ATHTGGRGEQY	TRBV6-5	TRBJ2-7	-
ASSFGTIASTEAF	TRBV5-1	TRBJ1-1	-
ASSAATARAGRSGRDTQY	TRBV18	TRBJ2-3	-
ASKVGGQTSYGYT	TRBV6-5	TRBJ1-2	-
ASRGTGGGPVEAF	TRBV6-5	TRBJ1-1	once
ASSYLSPNSPLH	TRBV6-5	TRBJ1-6	once
ATSRAGTVYYGYT	TRBV15	TRBJ1-2	once
ASSVVISGGHGTDTQY	TRBV6-2/TRBV6-3	TRBJ2-3	-
ASSLGRFGTGGYQETQY	TRBV5-5	TRBJ2-5	-
ASSRYTGDNEQF	TRBV5-5	TRBJ2-1	-
ASSLVQQPTGELF	TRBV11-2	TRBJ2-2	-
ASDGDFLPQH	TRBV9	TRBJ1-5	medium-sized
ASSQVLRGWNTGELF	TRBV7-6	TRBJ2-2	once
ASSQDSGSNTGELF	TRBV4-2	TRBJ2-2	-
ASSLGTETYNEQF	TRBV13	TRBJ2-1	-
ASSLRDRGTEQF	TRBV6-5	TRBJ2-1	-
ASSLVGGSSYNSPLH	TRBV7-2	TRBJ1-6	-
ASASFTGGAEKLF	TRBV28	TRBJ1-4	-
ASSSGQSQETQY	TRBV5-4	TRBJ2-5	-
ASSEAERRVGPLH	TRBV6-1	TRBJ1-6	-
SASGWNEQF	TRBV20-1	TRBJ2-1	-
ASSLRGYTEAF	TRBV11-3	TRBJ1-1	-
ASSFGTGGEWEQF	TRBV5-1	TRBJ2-1	-
SVEIPQGADTEAF	TRBV29-1	TRBJ1-1	once
ASSQRPGGQETQY	TRBV4-2	TRBJ2-5	-
ASGLAPGDEQY	TRBV30	TRBJ2-7	-
ASSLFGQLNEKLF	TRBV28	TRBJ1-4	-
ASSLEGDQPQH	TRBV7-3	TRBJ1-5	-
ASSLRRLGAAEAF	TRBV28	TRBJ1-1	once
AWSDSGDSGYT	TRBV30	TRBJ1-2	-
ASRLFRGSGDRERPNQPQH	TRBV12-2	TRBJ1-5	-
ASILPHRADTQY	TRBV6-5	TRBJ2-3	-